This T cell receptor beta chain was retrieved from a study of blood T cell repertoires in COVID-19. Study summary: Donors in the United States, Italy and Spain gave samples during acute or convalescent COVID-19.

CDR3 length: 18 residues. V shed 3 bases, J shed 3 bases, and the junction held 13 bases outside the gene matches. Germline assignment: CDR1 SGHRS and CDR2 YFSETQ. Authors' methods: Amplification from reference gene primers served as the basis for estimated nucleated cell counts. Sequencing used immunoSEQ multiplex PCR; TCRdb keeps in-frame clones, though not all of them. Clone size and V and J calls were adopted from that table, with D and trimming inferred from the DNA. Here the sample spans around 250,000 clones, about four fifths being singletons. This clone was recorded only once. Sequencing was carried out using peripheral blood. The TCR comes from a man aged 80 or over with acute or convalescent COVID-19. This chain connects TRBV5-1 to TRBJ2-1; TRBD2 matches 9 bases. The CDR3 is CASSWGSSGTNDYNEQFF. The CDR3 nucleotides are TGCGCCAGCAGCTGGGGGTCTAGCGGGACGAATGACTACAATGAGCAGTTCTTC.